These T cell receptor beta chains were read from a single sample in a study of cytomegalovirus exposure and HLA in healthy donors. Data came from immunoSEQ multiplex PCR; TCRdb stores just in-frame clones and leaves some out. The table shows around 150,000 clones, with about 65% occurring only once. Sequenced: PBMCs. The receptor set was obtained from a middle-aged man in good health and CMV-seropositive. Each CDR3 is given with its conserved first and last residue. The D gene is left open where the match is weak. Where a row states a size, it is once, few, many or the class of an expanded clone; other rows omit it.

v_gene	abundance	d_gene	j_gene	CDR3aa	CDR3nt
TRBV7-7	few	TRBD1	TRBJ1-1	CASSPWTGRNTEAFF	TGTGCTAGCAGCCCGTGGACAGGCCGGAACACTGAAGCTTTCTTT
TRBV4-1	once	NA	TRBJ2-3	CASSPGPGDSADTQYF	TGCGCCAGCAGCCCAGGCCCTGGGGATAGCGCAGATACGCAGTATTTT
TRBV5-4	NA	NA	TRBJ2-3	CASSLESGATQYF	TGTGCCAGCAGCTTGGAATCAGGGGCTACGCAGTATTTT
TRBV7-2	NA	NA	TRBJ1-5	CASSLFSRRGPTGPQHF	TGTGCCAGCAGCTTATTCTCCCGCAGGGGACCTACTGGGCCCCAGCATTTT
TRBV2	NA	TRBD1	TRBJ2-3	CASHEQGLPTDTQYF	TGTGCCAGCCACGAACAGGGGCTTCCCACAGATACGCAGTATTTT
TRBV6-5	NA	NA	TRBJ1-1	CASSRPGVNTEAFF	TGTGCCAGCAGCCGACCGGGGGTGAACACTGAAGCTTTCTTT
TRBV9	few	TRBD2	TRBJ2-7	CASSVAPGGSHEQYF	TGTGCCAGCAGCGTAGCCCCGGGGGGAAGTCATGAGCAGTACTTC
TRBV15	NA	NA	TRBJ2-7	CATSGRSGNSYEQYF	TGTGCCACCAGCGGCCGGTCAGGCAACTCCTACGAGCAGTACTTC
TRBV5-7	NA	TRBD1	TRBJ1-4	CASSTDRGITNEKLFF	TGTGCCAGCAGCACCGACAGGGGGATAACTAATGAAAAACTGTTTTTT
TRBV12-5	few	TRBD1	TRBJ2-3	CASGPGQGPDTQYF	TGTGCTAGTGGCCCCGGACAGGGGCCAGATACGCAGTATTTT
TRBV5-1	NA	TRBD2	TRBJ2-3	CASSLGAGGPTDTQYF	TGCGCCAGCAGCTTAGGAGCGGGGGGACCCACAGATACGCAGTATTTT
TRBV10-2	NA	TRBD1	TRBJ1-2	CASSLGQGLTSPGYTF	TGCGCCAGCAGTCTGGGACAGGGACTAACCTCTCCTGGCTACACCTTC
TRBV7-9	NA	TRBD1	TRBJ2-7	CASSLAGGQETYEQYF	TGTGCCAGCAGCTTAGCAGGGGGACAGGAGACCTACGAGCAGTACTTC
TRBV7-2	NA	NA	TRBJ2-1	CASTLSSYNEQFF	TGTGCCAGTACCCTCAGCTCCTACAATGAGCAGTTCTTC
TRBV30	NA	NA	TRBJ1-2	CAWSATWGVRDGYTF	TGTGCCTGGAGTGCCACCTGGGGGGTCCGAGACGGCTACACCTTC
TRBV5-1	NA	NA	TRBJ2-6	CASSLRTGQGGAGANVLTF	TGCGCCAGCAGCTTGAGGACGGGGCAGGGAGGTGCCGGGGCCAACGTCCTGACTTTC
TRBV25-1	NA	TRBD1	TRBJ2-7	CASSDPDRGHEQYF	TGTGCCAGCAGTGACCCGGACAGGGGGCACGAGCAGTACTTC
TRBV6-5	NA	NA	TRBJ2-2	CASSYVGGRTGELFF	TGTGCCAGCAGTTACGTGGGGGGGCGTACCGGGGAGCTGTTTTTT
TRBV6-5	NA	NA	TRBJ2-7	CASSDRYSYEQYF	TGTGCCAGCAGCGACAGGTACTCCTACGAGCAGTACTTC
TRBV6-6	NA	TRBD1	TRBJ2-1	CASSSPGQNNEQFF	TGTGCCAGCAGTTCTCCGGGACAGAACAATGAGCAGTTCTTC